A selection of T cell receptor beta chains follows, all from one sample in a study of T cell changes during pregnancy in multiple sclerosis. The assay was immunoSEQ multiplex PCR, and TCRdb's table has in-frame clones only and misses some. The profile shows approximately 52,000 clones, 85% to 95% of them singletons. Material: CD4+ T cells from peripheral blood mononuclear cells, obtained in the second trimester of pregnancy. These TCRs come from a female donor in good health, enrolled as a control in a pregnancy study. Both conserved end residues are part of each CDR3. Each record gives: J gene, V gene, clone size, D gene, CDR3 DNA, CDR3 protein. D genes are given only for firm matches. Only some rows state a clone size, as once, few, many or a class for expanded clones.

TRBJ2-3 | TRBV10-3 | NA | NA | TGTGCCATCAGTGAGTCGCGGGGAGATACGCAGTATTTT | CAISESRGDTQYF
TRBJ2-5 | TRBV2 | NA | NA | TGTGCCAGCAACCGGGAAGAGACCCAGTACTTC | CASNREETQYF
TRBJ2-5 | TRBV29-1 | NA | TRBD1 | TGCAGCGTTGTGAGGGGGGACAGGGGCGGGGAAGAGACCCAGTACTTC | CSVVRGDRGGEETQYF
TRBJ2-7 | TRBV30 | once | NA | TGTGCCTGTTCTGGGGGCTCCTCGGCCAGGGAGCAGTACTTC | CACSGGSSAREQYF
TRBJ1-6 | TRBV5-4 | few | TRBD1 | TGTGCCAGCAGCTCCTACGACAGGGACAATTCACCCCTCCACTTT | CASSSYDRDNSPLHF
TRBJ1-2 | TRBV5-1 | NA | NA | TGCGCCAGCAGCTTGCTATCCGGACATCGACCGAACTATGGCTACACCTTC | CASSLLSGHRPNYGYTF
TRBJ2-2 | TRBV4-3 | NA | NA | TGCGCCAGCAGCCAGATCTATCGGAACACCGGGGAGCTGTTTTTT | CASSQIYRNTGELFF
TRBJ2-7 | TRBV9 | NA | TRBD1 | TGTGCCAGCAGCGGGGGACAGGGGAAGAGCGAGCAGTACTTC | CASSGGQGKSEQYF
TRBJ1-2 | TRBV6-1 | NA | TRBD1 | TGTGCCAGCAGTGAATCAGGGGGAAGCTATGGCTACACCTTC | CASSESGGSYGYTF
TRBJ2-2 | TRBV6-4 | NA | TRBD2 | TGTGCCACGAGTACTAGCGCCAACACCGGGGAGCTGTTTTTT | CATSTSANTGELFF
TRBJ2-2 | TRBV5-6 | NA | NA | TGTGCCAGCAGCTCACAGGGCACCGGGGAGCTGTTTTTT | CASSSQGTGELFF
TRBJ1-1 | TRBV25-1 | NA | NA | TGTGCCAGCACTACCGGGACATGGCGGACTGAAGCTTTCTTT | CASTTGTWRTEAFF
TRBJ2-2 | TRBV6-5 | NA | TRBD1 | TGTGCCAGCAGTACCGGGACAGGGGGCACCGGGGAGCTGTTTTTT | CASSTGTGGTGELFF
TRBJ2-3 | TRBV25-1 | few | NA | TGTGCCAGCAGTCCTATGACTGTCTCAGATACGCAGTATTTT | CASSPMTVSDTQYF
TRBJ1-2 | TRBV29-1 | NA | NA | TGCAGCGACGGGACTGCTTATGGCTACACCTTC | CSDGTAYGYTF
TRBJ1-2 | TRBV19 | NA | NA | TGTGCCAGTAGTGAGACATCGGGGGGATATGGCTACACCTTC | CASSETSGGYGYTF
TRBJ1-4 | TRBV18 | NA | NA | TGTGCCAGCTCACCGGAGGGAGAAAAACTGTTTTTT | CASSPEGEKLFF
TRBJ2-2 | TRBV7-2 | NA | NA | TGTGCCAGCAGCTCTACCGGGACTGCGAACACCGGGGAGCTGTTTTTT | CASSSTGTANTGELFF